The rows below give T cell receptor beta chains drawn from one sample of a study of T cell responses to AZD1222 COVID-19 vaccine. Clones were read by immunoSEQ multiplex PCR, and TCRdb kept only the in-frame ones, dropping some. The sample contains 140,000 or so clones, about 92% of which appear only once. The material was peripheral blood, obtained after recovery from COVID-19. The source is an adult who had recovered from COVID-19. Each CDR3 is given with its conserved first and last residue. The D gene is left open where the match is weak. Some rows mark clone size as missing; the rest say once, few, many or name a class of expanded clone.

CASSDRGPHEKLFF,TGTGCCAGTAGCGACAGGGGGCCTCATGAAAAACTGTTTTTT,TRBD1,TRBJ1-4,TRBV19,.
CARSLLPRTVYGYTF,TGTGCCAGAAGCCTCCTCCCCCGGACAGTCTATGGCTACACCTTC,.,TRBJ1-2,TRBV5-3,.
CASRWGQGVDEQYF,TGCGCCAGCAGGTGGGGACAGGGGGTCGACGAGCAGTACTTC,TRBD1,TRBJ2-7,TRBV5-1,.
CASSHTTLLRGYTF,TGTGCCAGCAGTCATACCACCCTCTTGCGAGGCTACACCTTC,.,TRBJ1-2,TRBV6-5,.
CASSKLGKLSSYNEQFF,TGTGCCAGCAGCAAACTCGGTAAGTTGAGCTCCTACAATGAGCAGTTCTTC,.,TRBJ2-1,TRBV21-1,.
CSVQGMGQPQHF,TGCAGCGTACAGGGGATGGGTCAGCCCCAGCATTTT,TRBD1,TRBJ1-5,TRBV29-1,.
CASSQDRGRARNEQFF,TGTGCCAGCAGCCAAGATCGCGGGAGGGCCCGAAATGAGCAGTTCTTC,TRBD2,TRBJ2-1,TRBV3-1/TRBV3-2,.
CASSIRGATYGYTF,TGTGCCAGTAGTATCCGCGGGGCAACCTATGGCTACACCTTC,.,TRBJ1-2,TRBV19,.
CASLGQLGGHQPQHF,TGTGCCAGCTTAGGGCAGTTGGGTGGCCATCAGCCCCAGCATTTT,.,TRBJ1-5,TRBV28,.
CASSSLTGVMNTEAFF,TGTGCCAGCAGTTCCCTAACAGGGGTTATGAACACTGAAGCTTTCTTT,TRBD1,TRBJ1-1,TRBV6-5,.
CASKPGDSNQPQHF,TGCGCCAGCAAACCCGGAGATAGCAATCAGCCCCAGCATTTT,.,TRBJ1-5,TRBV5-1,.
CASSHPRQSYNSPLHF,TGTGCCAGCAGCCACCCCCGACAGTCCTATAATTCACCCCTCCACTTT,.,TRBJ1-6,TRBV11-2,.
CATSRELETQYF,TGTGCCACCAGCAGAGAATTAGAGACCCAGTACTTC,.,TRBJ2-5,TRBV15,.
CATSRVRFREQYF,TGTGCCACCAGCAGAGTTCGGTTTCGGGAGCAGTACTTC,.,TRBJ2-7,TRBV15,.
CAILVAGTYEQYF,TGTGCCATTCTAGTAGCGGGAACCTACGAGCAGTACTTC,TRBD2,TRBJ2-7,TRBV10-3,.
CASSSLRLQSQETQYF,TGTGCCAGCAGCTCCCTTCGCCTCCAGTCTCAAGAGACCCAGTACTTC,.,TRBJ2-5,TRBV7-9,.
CASSQEGGAYEQYF,TGCGCCAGCAGCCAAGAGGGTGGTGCATACGAGCAGTACTTC,.,TRBJ2-7,TRBV4-1,once
CASSKGGKQGAGLANTGELFF,TGTGCCAGCAGCAAAGGGGGCAAACAGGGGGCCGGCTTGGCGAACACCGGGGAGCTGTTTTTT,.,TRBJ2-2,TRBV21-1,.
CASSQTGGLAAYYNEQFF,TGCGCCAGCAGCCAGACAGGGGGCCTAGCGGCTTACTACAATGAGCAGTTCTTC,TRBD1,TRBJ2-1,TRBV4-1,.
CATSDLSRTSYNEQFF,TGTGCCACCAGTGATTTGTCCCGAACCTCCTACAATGAGCAGTTCTTC,.,TRBJ2-1,TRBV24-1,.
CASSVAGELFF,TGTGCCAGCAGCGTAGCCGGGGAGCTGTTTTTT,.,TRBJ2-2,TRBV9,.
CATSDPGTTDNQPQHF,TGTGCCACCAGTGATCCAGGGACAACCGACAATCAGCCCCAGCATTTT,.,TRBJ1-5,TRBV24-1,.
CASSSGTLGETQYF,TGTGCCAGCAGCTCCGGGACCCTAGGAGAGACCCAGTACTTC,.,TRBJ2-5,TRBV3-1/TRBV3-2,.
CASSSSPGRATGELFF,TGTGCCAGCAGCTCCTCTCCCGGGAGGGCCACCGGGGAGCTGTTTTTT,TRBD2,TRBJ2-2,TRBV7-3,.
CASSTRWGRGDEQYF,TGTGCCAGCAGTACCCGCTGGGGCAGGGGTGACGAGCAGTACTTC,.,TRBJ2-7,TRBV28,.
CATRDRKNEKLFF,TGTGCCACCCGGGACAGGAAGAATGAAAAACTGTTTTTT,TRBD1,TRBJ1-4,TRBV24-1,.
CASSDETVYGYTF,TGTGCCAGCAGTGATGAGACAGTCTATGGCTACACCTTC,.,TRBJ1-2,TRBV2,.
CASSDVGITYNEQFF,TGTGCCAGCAGTGACGTCGGAATTACCTACAATGAGCAGTTCTTC,.,TRBJ2-1,TRBV2,.
CASSQGQGATGELFF,TGTGCCAGCAGCCAAGGACAGGGTGCGACCGGGGAGCTGTTTTTT,TRBD1,TRBJ2-2,TRBV3-1/TRBV3-2,.
CASRSGRKDGGYTF,TGTGCCAGCAGGTCCGGACGGAAGGATGGTGGCTACACCTTC,.,TRBJ1-2,TRBV6-5,.
CASSPSGRVPNF,TGTGCCAGCAGCCCTAGCGGGAGGGTTCCAAACTTC,TRBD2,TRBJ2-5,TRBV12-3/TRBV12-4,once
CASSLAASISNEKLFF,TGTGCCAGCAGCTTGGCCGCGAGTATCTCTAATGAAAAACTGTTTTTT,.,TRBJ1-4,TRBV5-5,.
CASSQGTSGAFYEQYF,TGCGCCAGCAGCCAGGGGACTAGCGGGGCCTTCTACGAGCAGTACTTC,TRBD2,TRBJ2-7,TRBV4-1,.
CASSGDSFTDTQYF,TGCGCCAGCAGTGGAGATTCCTTCACAGATACGCAGTATTTT,.,TRBJ2-3,TRBV10-2,once
CASSSGSDSSYEQYF,TGTGCCAGTAGTAGCGGGAGCGATTCCTCCTACGAGCAGTACTTC,TRBD2,TRBJ2-7,TRBV19,.
CASSSALGKTNEKLFF,TGTGCCAGCAGCTCGGCCTTAGGGAAGACTAATGAAAAACTGTTTTTT,.,TRBJ1-4,TRBV7-9,.
CAWSLTGGAGDTQYF,TGTGCCTGGAGTCTAACCGGAGGGGCGGGAGATACGCAGTATTTT,.,TRBJ2-3,TRBV30,.
CASLRDIPPQYF,TGTGCCAGCCTTCGGGATATTCCCCCGCAGTATTTT,.,TRBJ2-3,TRBV2,.
CASSLNNEQFF,TGTGCCAGCAGCTTGAACAATGAGCAGTTCTTC,.,TRBJ2-1,TRBV5-4,.
CASSSGETQYF,TGCGCCAGCAGCTCCGGGGAGACCCAGTACTTC,.,TRBJ2-5,TRBV5-1,.